Following are 15 T cell receptor beta chains from one sample sequenced in a study of T-cell memory formation after mild COVID-19. MiXCR was run by TCRdb on the 5' RACE reads, yielding one entry per CDR3 protein. In the table there are about 110,000 distinct CDR3 sequences, over 15% of which are singletons. Specimen: PBMCs or a T cell subset sorted from them (not recorded which). These receptors originate from a man aged 18 to 35 who had mild COVID-19 (a few samples of this study predate the infection). Cell type and time point are not known.

Only a few counts were recorded for this clonotype. The chain recombines TRBV7-2 with TRBJ1-6, with 7 bases fitting TRBD1. This CDR3 has 15 amino acids. Trimming took 5 bases from V and 6 from J; bases not matched to a gene: 7. The V gene's germline CDR1 is SGHTA and CDR2 FQGNSA. In DNA form, the CDR3 reads TGTGCCAGCAGCGTAAGACAGGGAGGTAATTCACCCCTCCACTTT. Its protein is CASSVRQGGNSPLHF.

This clonotype has a handful of counts. This chain connects TRBV6-2 or TRBV6-3 to TRBJ2-5; 7 bases fit TRBD2. After removal of 11 bases from V and 0 bases from J, the junction contained 15 bases not matched to a gene. The CDR3 spans 16 residues. Germline assignment: CDR1 MNHEY and CDR2 SVGEGT. The CDR3, as DNA: TGTGCCGCCAACCGGGGGGTAGCGGCGTACCAAGAGACCCAGTACTTC. Translation gives CAANRGVAAYQETQYF.

This clonotype is medium-sized in the sample. The chain carries TRBV12-3 or TRBV12-4 and TRBJ2-2, with 10 nucleotides matching TRBD2. The CDR3 runs to 14 residues. V dropped 6 bases and J dropped 6; count of bases not matched to a gene: 4. The CDR3 loop is CASRNSGGSGELFF. The CDR3 nucleotides are TGTGCCAGCAGGAATAGCGGGGGGTCCGGGGAGCTGTTTTTT.

This sequence joins TRBV6-2 or TRBV6-3 and TRBJ2-7; no clear D gene. V was shortened by 6 bases and J by 3 bases, with 15 bases between the two germline ends. This CDR3 is built from 14 residues. Germline V CDR1 and CDR2: MNHEY, SVGEGT. The CDR3 coding sequence is TGTGCCAGCAGCGAACCGCAAAACCACTACGAGCAGTACGTC. It codes for CASSEPQNHYEQYV.

In this sample, this clonotype turned up a few times. The rearrangement links TRBV19 to TRBJ1-4; D not certain. V lost 6 bases, J lost 0 bases, and 11 bases lay in between. The CDR3 is made up of 15 amino acids. Germline V CDR1 and CDR2: LNHDA, SQIVND (reference sequence). This CDR3 is CASSMMGATNEKLFF. The CDR3 coding sequence is TGTGCCAGTAGCATGATGGGTGCAACTAATGAAAAACTGTTTTTT.

V is TRBV12-3 or TRBV12-4 and J is TRBJ1-2; D gene ambiguous. This CDR3 spans 11 amino acids. Trimming pared 1 base from V and 6 bases from J, leaving 3 bases between. The CDR3 bases are TGTGCCAGCAGTTTAGGAGATGGCTACACCTTC. It specifies CASSLGDGYTF.

The J gene is TRBJ2-5, the V gene TRBV11-3, with TRBD2 matching 8 bases. J lost 5 bases, V lost 5 bases, and 4 bases had no gene match. This CDR3 region has 13 residues. Germline loops: CDR1 SGHNT, CDR2 YENEEA. Here the CDR3 DNA reads TGTGCCAGCAGCCGGGAGGGGTACGAGACCCAGTACTTC. It translates to CASSREGYETQYF.

This clonotype was recorded a few times. This sequence joins TRBV4-1 and TRBJ2-3, with a weak D call TRBD2 (5 bases). The CDR3 extends over 18 amino acids. CDR1 MGHRA and CDR2 YSYEKL come from the germline V gene. V was pared by 3 bases and J by 6 bases, with 25 bases between. The CDR3 DNA reads as TGCGCCAGCAGCCACCCTATAACCTACAGAGGGAAAGGGGATACGCAGTATTTT. Protein sequence: CASSHPITYRGKGDTQYF.

This clonotype showed up just a few times. The chain has TRBV3-1 and TRBJ2-5; D may correspond to TRBD1 or TRBD2 (7 bases each). The length of the CDR3 is 15 residues. CDR1 LGHDT and CDR2 YNNKEL come from the germline V gene (reference sequence). V was pared by 4 bases and J by 5 bases, with 17 bases between. Here the CDR3 DNA reads TGTGCCAGCAGCCTGACCTCAGGGGGGGTTGAGACCCAGTACTTC. Its protein is CASSLTSGGVETQYF.

This clonotype was seen only a few times. The chain joins TRBV7-2 to TRBJ1-2; D is unresolved. CDR1 and CDR2 from the germline V gene are SGHTA and FQGNSA. V lost 6 bases, J lost 8 bases, and 13 bases lay in between. The CDR3 extends over 12 amino acids. The CDR3 is CASSHTSGGYTF. The DNA of the CDR3 is TGTGCCAGCAGTCATACGTCGGGCGGCTACACCTTC.

This clonotype showed up just a few times. This chain's CDR3 is CASSSKRGSTDTQYF. CDR3 bases: TGTGCCAGCAGCTCGAAGCGGGGAAGCACAGATACGCAGTATTTT. This chain connects TRBV7-3 to TRBJ2-3, with 7 bases lining up with TRBD2. Losses at the gene ends were 4 bases for V and 0 bases for J; bases not matched to a gene: 4. Looked up from germline, CDR1 is SGHTA and CDR2 is FQGTGA. This CDR3 is built from 15 residues.

This clonotype was observed a handful of times. V and J are TRBV7-8 and TRBJ2-3; no firm D call. Trimming stripped 7 bases from V and 4 bases from J, with 18 bases between. This CDR3 contains 15 residues. CDR1 and CDR2 (germline): SGHVS, FQNEAQ. DNA for the CDR3: TGTGCCAGCACCTTGAATGGGGATGGCGCAGATACGCAGTATTTT. Protein: CASTLNGDGADTQYF.

This clonotype was counted between two and nine times. The chain is built from TRBV29-1 and TRBJ1-1, with D maybe TRBD1 (5 bases). The CDR3 sequence is 13 residues long. V lost 4 bases and J lost 0, with 9 bases in between. Germline V CDR1 and CDR2: SQVTM, ANQGSEA. This CDR3 reads CSVGTLLNTEAFF. CDR3 sequence (DNA): TGCAGCGTTGGGACACTCTTGAACACTGAAGCTTTCTTT.

The chain employs TRBV20-1 and TRBJ2-7; 9 bases agree with TRBD1. Looked up from germline, CDR1 is DFQATT and CDR2 is SNEGSKA (reference sequence). The trim removed 6 bases at V and 4 bases at J, leaving 4 bases unmatched. The CDR3 contains 12 residues. The CDR3 nucleotides are TGCAGTGCCGGACAGGGGAATTACGAGCAGTACTTC. This codes for CSAGQGNYEQYF.

This clonotype has only a few counts. This chain links TRBV4-3 with TRBJ2-1, with D maybe TRBD1 (6 bases). This CDR3 contains 15 residues. Trimming removed 5 bases from V and 8 bases from J, with 19 bases in between. The germline CDR1 and CDR2 sequences are LGHNA and YSLEER. The CDR3 reads CASSNDRQSIYEQFF. DNA for the CDR3: TGCGCCAGCAGCAACGACAGGCAGTCTATCTATGAGCAGTTCTTC.